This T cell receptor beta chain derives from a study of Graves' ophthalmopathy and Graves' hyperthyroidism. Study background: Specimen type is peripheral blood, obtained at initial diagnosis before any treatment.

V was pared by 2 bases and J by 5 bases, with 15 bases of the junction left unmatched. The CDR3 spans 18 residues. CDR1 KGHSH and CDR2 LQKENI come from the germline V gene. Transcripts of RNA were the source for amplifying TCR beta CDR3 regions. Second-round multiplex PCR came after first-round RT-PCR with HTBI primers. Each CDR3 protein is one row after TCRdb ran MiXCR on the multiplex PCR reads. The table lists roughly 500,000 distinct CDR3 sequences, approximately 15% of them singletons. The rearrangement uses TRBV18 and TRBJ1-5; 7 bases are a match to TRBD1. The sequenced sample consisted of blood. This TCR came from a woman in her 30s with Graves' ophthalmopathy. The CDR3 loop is CASSPGQVNLKDHQPQHF. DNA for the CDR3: TGTGCCAGCTCACCAGGACAGGTGAATTTAAAGGATCATCAGCCCCAGCATTTT.